The TCR beta chain described here comes from a study of cytomegalovirus exposure and HLA in healthy donors. General study findings and limits: Rarity marked most TCR sequences, yet some public TCRs occurred in many donors. A list of about 160 TCR beta chains associated with cytomegalovirus was given. With high specificity and sensitivity, the classifier reportedly diagnosed cytomegalovirus status.

Germline V gene sequence: CDR1 SGHRS, CDR2 YFSETQ. Trimming took 4 bases from V and 2 from J; bases not matched to a gene: 10. The CDR3 totals 17 residues. On this clone itself: Antigen specificity is unknown.

Some clones are missing from TCRdb's copy, which holds only in-frame ones; the method was immunoSEQ multiplex PCR. In the table there are 90,000 or so clones, 85% of which are singletons. The V and J genes are TRBV5-1 and TRBJ2-7; 12 bases fit TRBD2. Sequenced: PBMCs. The sequence was collected from a man aged 18 to 29 in good health and CMV-seropositive. The CDR3 is CASSRRTSGISTYEQYF. The CDR3 DNA follows: TGCGCCAGCAGCCGTCGGACTAGCGGGATTTCCACCTACGAGCAGTACTTC.